What follows is one T cell receptor (beta chain) and its context. Antigen: not known. This specimen comes from a study of cytomegalovirus exposure and HLA in healthy donors. Study information: The early release's HLA-typed donors yielded approximately 82 million unique TCRs.

Germline lookup yields CDR1 GTSNPN and CDR2 SVGIG (reference sequence). The CDR3 has 14 residues. Unmatched junction bases numbered 7, after V lost 5 bases and J lost 4 bases. Primers: 60 Vbeta forward and 13 Jbeta reverse. Assay used: immunoSEQ multiplex PCR; TCRdb lists only in-frame clones, some missing. Counted here are 4,700 or so clones, 65% to 85% occurring once; the ten biggest clones make up roughly 5.7%. The study's findings and limits: A later analysis associated 15,000 to 20,000 TCR beta sequences with HLA alleles at a 0.05 false discovery rate. One variant, a missense change in DCLRE1C, was linked in a later analysis to TCR beta V- and J-gene trimming.

This clonotype was obtained from a woman between 40 and 50 years old in good health and CMV-seropositive. The rearrangement links TRBV30 to TRBJ1-1; TRBD1 matches 10 bases. The sequenced sample was PBMCs. The CDR3 region has the DNA TGTGCCTGGTCCCGGGACAGGGGACGCACTGAAGCTTTCTTT. Translated, it gives CAWSRDRGRTEAFF.